A selection of T cell receptor beta chains follows, all from one sample in a study of T cell repertoires in cytomegalovirus infection. TCRdb reanalysed the reads using MiXCR and keeps one entry per CDR3 protein. The data hold some 310,000 distinct CDR3 sequences, with approximately 25% observed a single time. No cognate antigen is known for these TCRs. Sequences were derived from cultured PBMCs, sampled from culture after CMV antigen stimulation. These receptors were obtained from a human donor in good health (CMV status not recorded). Some clones in this sample may be carry-over from other donors' samples. CDR3s include the opening cysteine and the closing phenylalanine or tryptophan. The order of the fields is clone size, D gene, CDR3 length, V gene, J gene, CDR3 DNA, CDR3 protein. D genes are given only for firm matches. A row's size may be missing; if present it is once, few, many or a size class.

few	TRBD2	14	TRBV10-2	TRBJ2-5	TGCGCCAGCAGTAGGGACTACGTACAAGAGACCCAGTACTTC	CASSRDYVQETQYF
few	NA	14	TRBV19	TRBJ1-5	TGTGCCAGTAGTATTTGGGGGCCGGTTCAGCCCCAGCATTTT	CASSIWGPVQPQHF
many	TRBD2	18	TRBV4-1	TRBJ2-1	TGCGCCAGCAGCCAAAAGCAACTTCCGGGACTAGCGGGAGGAGAGCAGTTCTTC	CASSQKQLPGLAGGEQFF
many	NA	14	TRBV6-1	TRBJ1-2	TGTGCCAGCAGTGAAGTAGCAGGGCACTATGGCTACACCTTC	CASSEVAGHYGYTF
many	NA	16	TRBV7-8	TRBJ2-7	TGTGCCAGCAGCTCTAGCGACAGGGTAGCGGGGAACGAGCAGTACTTC	CASSSSDRVAGNEQYF
NA	NA	12	TRBV20-1	TRBJ2-1	TGCAGTCCGCTAACAGTCAGCAATGAGCAGTTCTTC	CSPLTVSNEQFF
few	NA	14	TRBV7-2	TRBJ2-2	TGTGCCAGTATCCCAGGGAGAGGCACCGGGGAGCTGTTTTTT	CASIPGRGTGELFF
NA	TRBD2	17	TRBV6-2/TRBV6-3	TRBJ2-3	TGTGCCAGCAGTTACCTCGGTAGCGGGAGGAGCACAGATACGCAGTATTTT	CASSYLGSGRSTDTQYF
few	NA	16	TRBV4-1	TRBJ1-2	TGCGCCAGCAGCCAAGTCTACGGACAGCTTCTCTATGGCTACACCTTC	CASSQVYGQLLYGYTF
NA	TRBD1	15	TRBV12-3/TRBV12-4	TRBJ1-1	TGTGCCAGCAGTTTACCGGACAGGACTGGAACTGAAGCTTTCTTT	CASSLPDRTGTEAFF
NA	TRBD1	16	TRBV19	TRBJ2-2	TGTGCCAGTAGCAGCGGGACAGGGGTCTACACCGGGGAGCTGTTTTTT	CASSSGTGVYTGELFF
NA	NA	13	TRBV27	TRBJ2-1	TGTGCCAGCAGTTTTGGACGTGACAATGAGCAGTTCTTC	CASSFGRDNEQFF
NA	NA	14	TRBV6-1	TRBJ1-2	TGTGCCAGCACAAAGCGGAGTCCTAACTATGGCTACACCTTC	CASTKRSPNYGYTF
many	NA	14	TRBV7-2	TRBJ1-1	TGTGCCAGCAGCTTAGCCCCTGAGAACACTGAAGCTTTCTTT	CASSLAPENTEAFF
NA	NA	12	TRBV7-2	TRBJ1-1	TGTGCCAGCAGCTTTTGGACAGATAAAGCTTTCTTT	CASSFWTDKAFF
few	TRBD2	16	TRBV19	TRBJ2-2	TGTGCCAGTAAGATAGCTAGCGGGAGGGCCGACGGGGAGCTGTTTTTT	CASKIASGRADGELFF
few	NA	15	TRBV11-3	TRBJ2-2	TGTGCCAGCAGCTTAGATTCCCTGTCAGTCGGGGAGCTGTTTTTT	CASSLDSLSVGELFF
NA	NA	14	TRBV25-1	TRBJ1-1	TGTGCCAGCAGCCCAACCCGTCCCGGAGCTGAAGCTTTCTTT	CASSPTRPGAEAFF
few	TRBD1	15	TRBV28	TRBJ2-1	TGTGCCAGCAGTCCAGGGGGCGTACCCTACAATGAGCAGTTCTTC	CASSPGGVPYNEQFF
NA	NA	15	TRBV7-9	TRBJ2-3	TGTGCCAGCAGCTACGCAACGGGGATGGGGGATACGCAGTATTTT	CASSYATGMGDTQYF
NA	TRBD1	17	TRBV28	TRBJ2-4	TGTGCCAGCAGTTCCCTTCAGGGGGCGAGGGCCAAAAACATTCAGTACTTC	CASSSLQGARAKNIQYF